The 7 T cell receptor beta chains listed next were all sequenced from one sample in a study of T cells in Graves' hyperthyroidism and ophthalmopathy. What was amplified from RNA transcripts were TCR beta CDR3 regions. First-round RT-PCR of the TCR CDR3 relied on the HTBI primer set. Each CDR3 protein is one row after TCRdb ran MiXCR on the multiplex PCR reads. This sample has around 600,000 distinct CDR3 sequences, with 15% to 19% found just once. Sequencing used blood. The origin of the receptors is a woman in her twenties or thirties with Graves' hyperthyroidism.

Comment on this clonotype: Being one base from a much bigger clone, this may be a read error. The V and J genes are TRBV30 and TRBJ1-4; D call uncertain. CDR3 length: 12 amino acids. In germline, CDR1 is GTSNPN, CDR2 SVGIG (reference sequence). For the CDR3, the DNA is TGTGCCTGGAGTCTTCCTGCGGAAAAACTGCTTTTT. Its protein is CAWSLPAEKLLF.

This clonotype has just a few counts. The CDR3 protein is CASSKTGTGGISQPQHF. CDR3 sequence (DNA): TGCGCCAGCAGTAAAACCGGGACAGGGGGCATAAGTCAGCCCCAGCATTTT. The rearrangement joins TRBV10-2 to TRBJ1-5; the match to TRBD1 covers 12 bases. With V trimmed by 5 bases and J by 6 bases, 11 bases remained unmatched. This CDR3 has 17 amino acids. From germline, CDR1 is WSHSY and CDR2 SAAADI.

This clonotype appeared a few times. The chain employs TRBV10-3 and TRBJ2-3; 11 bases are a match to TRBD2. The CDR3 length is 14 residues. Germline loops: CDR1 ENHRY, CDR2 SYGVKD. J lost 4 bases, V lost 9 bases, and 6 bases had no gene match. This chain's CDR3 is CAIKLAGDADTQYF. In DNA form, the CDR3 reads TGTGCCATTAAACTAGCGGGAGACGCAGATACGCAGTATTTT.

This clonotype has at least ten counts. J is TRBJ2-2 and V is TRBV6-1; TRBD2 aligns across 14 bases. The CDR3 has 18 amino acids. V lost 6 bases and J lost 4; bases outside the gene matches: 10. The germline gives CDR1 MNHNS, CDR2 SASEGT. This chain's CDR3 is CASRPGLAGAGGTGELFF. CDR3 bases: TGTGCCAGCAGACCGGGACTAGCGGGAGCGGGTGGCACCGGGGAGCTGTTTTTT.

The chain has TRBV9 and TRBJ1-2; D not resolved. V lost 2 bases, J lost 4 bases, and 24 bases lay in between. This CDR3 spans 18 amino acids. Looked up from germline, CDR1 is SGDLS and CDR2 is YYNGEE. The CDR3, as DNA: TGTGCCAGCAGCGTCTTTCCCGTTGCCCAAGTCGAGGGCTATGGCTACACCTTC. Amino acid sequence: CASSVFPVAQVEGYGYTF.

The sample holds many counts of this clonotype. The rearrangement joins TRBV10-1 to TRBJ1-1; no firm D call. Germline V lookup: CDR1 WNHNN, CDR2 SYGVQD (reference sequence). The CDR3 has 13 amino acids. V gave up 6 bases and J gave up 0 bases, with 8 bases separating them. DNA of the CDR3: TGCGCCAGCAGGCAGCAACTGAACACTGAAGCTTTCTTT. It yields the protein CASRQQLNTEAFF.

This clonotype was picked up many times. The CDR3 bases are TGTGCCAGCAGCTTGTACAGGGGGCTTCATGAGCAGTTCTTC. This encodes CASSLYRGLHEQFF. The chain recombines TRBV11-2 with TRBJ2-1; 9 bases are a match to TRBD1. From germline, CDR1 is SGHAT and CDR2 FQNNGV. The CDR3 sequence is 14 residues long. V dropped 3 bases and J dropped 8; count of bases not matched to a gene: 5.